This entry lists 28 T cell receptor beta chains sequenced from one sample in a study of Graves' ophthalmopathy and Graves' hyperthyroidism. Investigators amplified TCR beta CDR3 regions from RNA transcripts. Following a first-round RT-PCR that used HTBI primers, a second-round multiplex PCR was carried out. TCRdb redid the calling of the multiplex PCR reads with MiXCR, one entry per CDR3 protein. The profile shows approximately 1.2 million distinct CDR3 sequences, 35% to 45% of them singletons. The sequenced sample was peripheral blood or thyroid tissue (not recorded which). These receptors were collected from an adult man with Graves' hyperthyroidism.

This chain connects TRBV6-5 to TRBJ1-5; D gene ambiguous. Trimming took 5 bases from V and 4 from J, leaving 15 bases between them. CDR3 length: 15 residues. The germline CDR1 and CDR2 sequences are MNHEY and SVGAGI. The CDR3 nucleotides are TGTGCCAGCAGTGCACAGATCCTCATTAATCAGCCCCAGCATTTT. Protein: CASSAQILINQPQHF.

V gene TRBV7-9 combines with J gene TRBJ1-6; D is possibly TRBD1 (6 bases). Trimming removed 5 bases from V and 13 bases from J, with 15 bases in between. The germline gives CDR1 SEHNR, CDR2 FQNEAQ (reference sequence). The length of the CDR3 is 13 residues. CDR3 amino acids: CASSNRQDKPLHF. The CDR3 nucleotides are TGTGCCAGCAGCAACCGACAGGACAAGCCCCTCCACTTT.

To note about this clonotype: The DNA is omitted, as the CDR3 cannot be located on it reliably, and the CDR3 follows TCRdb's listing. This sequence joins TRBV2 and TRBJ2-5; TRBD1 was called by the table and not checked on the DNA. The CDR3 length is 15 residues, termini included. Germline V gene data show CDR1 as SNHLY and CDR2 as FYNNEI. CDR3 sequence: CASSTSGGRQETQYF.

CDR3 sequence reads: CATRPGEACEQYF. CDR3 coding DNA: TGTGCCACACGACCGGGGGAAGCGTGCGAGCAGTACTTC. The J gene is TRBJ2-7, the V gene TRBV15; TRBD2 is a possible D gene (6 bases). CDR1 and CDR2 (germline): LNHNV, YYDKDF (reference sequence). The CDR3 totals 13 residues. Trimming left V 9 bases short and J 6 bases short, with 18 bases between.

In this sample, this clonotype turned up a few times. CDR3 residues: CASSIGGDYEQYF. The DNA of the CDR3 is TGTGCCAGTAGTATTGGGGGAGACTACGAGCAGTACTTC. This rearrangement joins TRBV19 to TRBJ2-7; D may correspond to TRBD1 or TRBD2 (5 bases each). The germline CDR1 and CDR2 sequences are LNHDA and SQIVND (reference sequence). V was clipped by 3 bases and J by 3 bases, with 9 bases between them. CDR3 length: 13 amino acids.

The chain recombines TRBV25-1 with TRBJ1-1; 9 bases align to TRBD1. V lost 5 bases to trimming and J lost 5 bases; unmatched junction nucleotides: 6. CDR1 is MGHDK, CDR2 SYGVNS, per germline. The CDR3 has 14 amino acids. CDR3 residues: CASSFDRGRTEAFF. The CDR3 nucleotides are TGTGCCAGCAGTTTCGACAGGGGGAGGACTGAAGCTTTCTTT.

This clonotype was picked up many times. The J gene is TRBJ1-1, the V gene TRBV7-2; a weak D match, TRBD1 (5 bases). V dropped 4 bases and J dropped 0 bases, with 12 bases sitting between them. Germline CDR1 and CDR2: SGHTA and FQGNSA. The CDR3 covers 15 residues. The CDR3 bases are TGTGCCAGCAGCTCCCCACAGGCATTGAACACTGAAGCTTTCTTT. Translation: CASSSPQALNTEAFF.

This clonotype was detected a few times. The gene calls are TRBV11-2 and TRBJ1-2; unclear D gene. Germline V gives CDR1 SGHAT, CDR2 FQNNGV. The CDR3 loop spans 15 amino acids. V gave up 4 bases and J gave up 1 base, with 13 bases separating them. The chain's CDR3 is CASSSIKPFNYGYTF. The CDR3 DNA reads TGTGCCAGCAGCTCTATCAAGCCGTTTAACTATGGCTACACCTTC.

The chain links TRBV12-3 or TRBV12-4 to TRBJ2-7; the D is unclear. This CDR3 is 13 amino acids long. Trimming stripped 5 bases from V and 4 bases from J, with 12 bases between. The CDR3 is CASSEVGVYEQYF. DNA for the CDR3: TGTGCCAGCAGTGAGGTCGGAGTTTACGAGCAGTACTTC.

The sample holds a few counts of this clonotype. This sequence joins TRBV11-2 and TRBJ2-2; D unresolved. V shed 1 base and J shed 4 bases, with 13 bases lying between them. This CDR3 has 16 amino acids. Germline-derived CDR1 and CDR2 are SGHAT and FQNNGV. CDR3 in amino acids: CASSLVWGLGTGELFF. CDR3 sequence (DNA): TGTGCCAGCAGCTTAGTTTGGGGATTAGGCACCGGGGAGCTGTTTTTT. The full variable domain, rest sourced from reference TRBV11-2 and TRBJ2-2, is EAGVAQSPRYKIIEKRQSVAFWCNPISGHATLYWYQQILGQGPKLLIQFQNNGVVDDSQLPKDRFSAERLKGVDSTLKIQPAKLEDSAVYLCASSLVWGLGTGELFFGEGSRLTVL.

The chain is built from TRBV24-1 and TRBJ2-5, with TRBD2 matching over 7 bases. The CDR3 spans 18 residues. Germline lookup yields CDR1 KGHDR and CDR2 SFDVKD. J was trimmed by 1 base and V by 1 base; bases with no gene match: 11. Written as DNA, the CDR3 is TGTGCCACCAGTGATTTTTTGGGAAGGGAGGGGCGCCAAGAGACCCAGTACTTC. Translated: CATSDFLGREGRQETQYF.

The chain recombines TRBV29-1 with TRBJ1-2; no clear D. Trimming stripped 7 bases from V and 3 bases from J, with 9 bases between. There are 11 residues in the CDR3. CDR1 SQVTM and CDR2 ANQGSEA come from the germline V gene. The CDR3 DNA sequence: TGCAGCGGCAGCGGGGACTATGGCTACACCTTC. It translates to CSGSGDYGYTF.

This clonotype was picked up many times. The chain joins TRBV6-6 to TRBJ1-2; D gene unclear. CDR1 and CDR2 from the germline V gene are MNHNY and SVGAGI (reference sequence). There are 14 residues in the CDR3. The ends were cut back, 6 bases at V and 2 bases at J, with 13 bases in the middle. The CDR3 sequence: CASRSGGTNYGYTF. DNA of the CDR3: TGTGCCAGCAGATCCGGCGGCACGAACTATGGCTACACCTTC.

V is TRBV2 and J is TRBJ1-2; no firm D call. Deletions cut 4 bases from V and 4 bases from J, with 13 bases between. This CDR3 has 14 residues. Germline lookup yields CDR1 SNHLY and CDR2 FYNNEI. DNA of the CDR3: TGTGCCAGCAGTGCAGGAGACTCAGCCTATGGCTACACCTTC. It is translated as CASSAGDSAYGYTF.

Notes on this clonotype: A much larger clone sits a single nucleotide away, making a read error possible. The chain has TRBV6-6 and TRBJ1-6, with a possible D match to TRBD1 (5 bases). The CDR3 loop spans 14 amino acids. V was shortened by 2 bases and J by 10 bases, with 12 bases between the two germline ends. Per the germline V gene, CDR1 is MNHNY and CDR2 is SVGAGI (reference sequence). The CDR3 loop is CASSYEGIGSPLHF. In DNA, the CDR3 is TGTGCCAGCAGTTACGAGGGGATAGGGTCACCCCTCCACTTT.

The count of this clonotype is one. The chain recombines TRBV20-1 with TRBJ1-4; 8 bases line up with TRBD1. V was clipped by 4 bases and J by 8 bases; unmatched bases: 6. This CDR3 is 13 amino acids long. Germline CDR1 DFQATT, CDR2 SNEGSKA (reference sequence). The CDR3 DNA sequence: TGCAGTGCTATGGGCAGGGGGCAGGAAAAACTGTTTTTT. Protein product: CSAMGRGQEKLFF.

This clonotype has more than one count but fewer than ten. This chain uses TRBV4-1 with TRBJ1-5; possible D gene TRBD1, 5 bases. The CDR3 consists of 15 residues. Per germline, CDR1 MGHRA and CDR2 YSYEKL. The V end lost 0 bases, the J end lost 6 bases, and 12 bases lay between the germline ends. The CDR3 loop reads CASSQEGGVGQPQHF. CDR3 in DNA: TGCGCCAGCAGCCAAGAAGGAGGGGTCGGTCAGCCCCAGCATTTT.

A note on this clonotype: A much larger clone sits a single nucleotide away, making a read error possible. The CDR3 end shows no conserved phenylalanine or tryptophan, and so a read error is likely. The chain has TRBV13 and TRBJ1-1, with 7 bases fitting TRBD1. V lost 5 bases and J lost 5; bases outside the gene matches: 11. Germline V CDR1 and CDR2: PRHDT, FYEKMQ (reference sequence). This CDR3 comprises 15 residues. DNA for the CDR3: TGTGCCAGCAGCCGGTCAGGGGGAGGTTTGACTGAAGCTTTCTCT. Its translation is CASSRSGGGLTEAFS.

CDR3 residues: CASSLIGPTEAFF. The CDR3 bases are TGTGCCAGCAGCTTGATAGGCCCCACTGAAGCTTTCTTT. The gene calls are TRBV7-8 and TRBJ1-1; no reliable D call. Trimming stripped 3 bases from V and 4 bases from J, with 9 bases between. The germline V gene encodes CDR1 SGHVS and CDR2 FQNEAQ. The CDR3 has 13 amino acids.

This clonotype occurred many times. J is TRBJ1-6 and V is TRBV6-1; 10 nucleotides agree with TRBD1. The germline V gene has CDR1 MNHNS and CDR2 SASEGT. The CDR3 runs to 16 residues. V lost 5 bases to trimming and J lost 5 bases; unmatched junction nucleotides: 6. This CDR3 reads CASSSGTGVNNSPLHF. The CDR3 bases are TGTGCCAGCAGTTCCGGGACAGGGGTGAATAATTCACCCCTCCACTTT.

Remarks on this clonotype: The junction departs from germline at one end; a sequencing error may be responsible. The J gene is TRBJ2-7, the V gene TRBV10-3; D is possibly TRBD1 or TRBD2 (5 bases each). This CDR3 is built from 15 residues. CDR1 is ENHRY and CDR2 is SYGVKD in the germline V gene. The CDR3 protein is CASSADFGAVYEQYF. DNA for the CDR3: TGTGCCAGCAGTGCCGACTTCGGGGCCGTCTACGAGCAGTACTTC.

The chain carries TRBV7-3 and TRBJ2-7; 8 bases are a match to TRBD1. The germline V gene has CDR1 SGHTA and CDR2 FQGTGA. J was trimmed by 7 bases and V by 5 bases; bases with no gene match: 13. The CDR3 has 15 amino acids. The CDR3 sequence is CASSHVGQGAGEQYF. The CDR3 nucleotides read TGTGCCAGCAGCCATGTCGGGCAGGGGGCTGGAGAGCAGTACTTC.

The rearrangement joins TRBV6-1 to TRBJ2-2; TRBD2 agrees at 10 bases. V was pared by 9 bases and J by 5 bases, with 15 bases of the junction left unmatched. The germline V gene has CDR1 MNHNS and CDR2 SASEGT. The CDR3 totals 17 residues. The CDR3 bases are TGTGCCAGTCTGTACCCTAGCGGGAGACCAGGTACCGGGGAGCTGTTTTTT. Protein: CASLYPSGRPGTGELFF.

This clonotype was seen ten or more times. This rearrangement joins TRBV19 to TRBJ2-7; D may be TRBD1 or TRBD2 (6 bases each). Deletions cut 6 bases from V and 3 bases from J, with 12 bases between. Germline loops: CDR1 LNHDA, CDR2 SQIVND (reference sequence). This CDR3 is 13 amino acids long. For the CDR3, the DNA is TGTGCCAGTAGGCACGGGGGCCGCTACGAGCAGTACTTC. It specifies CASRHGGRYEQYF.

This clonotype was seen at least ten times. In nucleotides, the CDR3 is TGTGCCAGCAGTTTCGCGGGTAGTCATTCACCCCTCCACTTT. Encoded protein: CASSFAGSHSPLHF. V usage is TRBV12-3 or TRBV12-4 and J usage is TRBJ1-6; D uncertain. The germline V and J ends were trimmed by 3 bases and 8 bases, with 11 bases remaining between them. The length of the CDR3 is 14 residues.

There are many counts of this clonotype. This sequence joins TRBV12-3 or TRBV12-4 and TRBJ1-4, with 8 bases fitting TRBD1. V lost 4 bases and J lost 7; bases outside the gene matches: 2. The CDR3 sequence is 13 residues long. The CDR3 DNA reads TGTGCCAGCAGTTACGGACAGGGTGAAAAACTGTTTTTT. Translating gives CASSYGQGEKLFF.

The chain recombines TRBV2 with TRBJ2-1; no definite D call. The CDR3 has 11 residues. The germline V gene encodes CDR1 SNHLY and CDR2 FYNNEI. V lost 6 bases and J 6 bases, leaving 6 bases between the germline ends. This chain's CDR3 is CASSESNEQFF. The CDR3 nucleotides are TGTGCCAGCAGCGAGAGCAATGAGCAGTTCTTC.

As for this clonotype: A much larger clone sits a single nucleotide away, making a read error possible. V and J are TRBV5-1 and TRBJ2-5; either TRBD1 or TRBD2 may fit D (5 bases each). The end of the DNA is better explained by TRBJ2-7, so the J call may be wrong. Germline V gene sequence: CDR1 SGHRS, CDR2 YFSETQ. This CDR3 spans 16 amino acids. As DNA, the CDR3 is TGCGCCAGCAGCTTGGATTCCGGGACGCTTACCTACGAGCAGTACTTC. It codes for CASSLDSGTLTYEQYF.